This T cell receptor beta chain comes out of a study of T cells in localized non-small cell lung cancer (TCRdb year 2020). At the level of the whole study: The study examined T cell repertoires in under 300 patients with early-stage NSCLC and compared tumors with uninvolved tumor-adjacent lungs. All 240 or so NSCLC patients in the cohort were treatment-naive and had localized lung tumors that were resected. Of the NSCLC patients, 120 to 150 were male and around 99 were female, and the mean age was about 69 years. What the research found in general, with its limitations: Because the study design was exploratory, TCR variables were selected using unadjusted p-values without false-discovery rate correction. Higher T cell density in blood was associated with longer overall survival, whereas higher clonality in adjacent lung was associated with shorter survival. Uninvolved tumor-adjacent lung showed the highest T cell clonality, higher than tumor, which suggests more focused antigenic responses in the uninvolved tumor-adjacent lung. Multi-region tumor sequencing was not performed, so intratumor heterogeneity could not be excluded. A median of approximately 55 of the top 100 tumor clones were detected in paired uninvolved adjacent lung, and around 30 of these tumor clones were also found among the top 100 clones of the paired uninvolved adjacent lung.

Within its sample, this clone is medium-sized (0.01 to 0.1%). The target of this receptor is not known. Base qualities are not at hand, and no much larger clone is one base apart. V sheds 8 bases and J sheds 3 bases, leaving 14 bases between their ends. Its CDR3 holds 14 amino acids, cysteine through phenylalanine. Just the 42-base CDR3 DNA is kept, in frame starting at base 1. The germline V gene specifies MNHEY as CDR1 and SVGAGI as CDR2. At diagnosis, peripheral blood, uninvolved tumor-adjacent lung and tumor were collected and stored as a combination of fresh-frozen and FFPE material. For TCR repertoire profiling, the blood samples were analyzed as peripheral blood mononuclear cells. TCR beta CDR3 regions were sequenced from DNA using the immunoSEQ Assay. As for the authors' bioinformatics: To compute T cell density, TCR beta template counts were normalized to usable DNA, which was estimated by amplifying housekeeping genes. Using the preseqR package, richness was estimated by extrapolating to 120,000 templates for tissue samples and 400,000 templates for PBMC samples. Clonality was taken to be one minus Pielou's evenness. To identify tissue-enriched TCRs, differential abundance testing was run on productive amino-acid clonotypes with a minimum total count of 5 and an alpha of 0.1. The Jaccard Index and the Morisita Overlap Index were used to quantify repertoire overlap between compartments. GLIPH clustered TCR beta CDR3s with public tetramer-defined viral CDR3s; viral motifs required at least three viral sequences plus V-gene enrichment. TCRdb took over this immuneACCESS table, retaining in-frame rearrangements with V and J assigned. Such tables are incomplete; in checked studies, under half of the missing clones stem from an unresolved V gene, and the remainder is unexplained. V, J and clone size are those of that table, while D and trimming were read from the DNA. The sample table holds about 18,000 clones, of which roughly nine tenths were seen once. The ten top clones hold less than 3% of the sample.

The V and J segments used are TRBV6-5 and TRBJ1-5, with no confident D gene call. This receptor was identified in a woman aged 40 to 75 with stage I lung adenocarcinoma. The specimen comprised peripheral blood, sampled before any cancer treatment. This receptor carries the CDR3 CASPLDGLNQPQHF. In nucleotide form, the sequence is TGTGCCAGCCCCCTCGACGGACTCAATCAGCCCCAGCATTTT.